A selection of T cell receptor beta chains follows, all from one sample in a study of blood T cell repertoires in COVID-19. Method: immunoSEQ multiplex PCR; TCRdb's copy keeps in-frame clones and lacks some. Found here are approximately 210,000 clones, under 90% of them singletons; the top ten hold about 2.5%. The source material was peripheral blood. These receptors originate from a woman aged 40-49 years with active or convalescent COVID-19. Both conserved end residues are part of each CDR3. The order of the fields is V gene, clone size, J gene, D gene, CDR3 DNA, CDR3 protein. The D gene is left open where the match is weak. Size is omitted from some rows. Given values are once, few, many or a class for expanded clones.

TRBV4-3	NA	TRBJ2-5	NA	TGCGCCAGCAGCCTTCAGGGGGAGACCCAGTACTTC	CASSLQGETQYF
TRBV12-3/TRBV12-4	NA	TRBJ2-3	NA	TGTGCCAGCAGGTGGGACTTAACAGATACGCAGTATTTT	CASRWDLTDTQYF
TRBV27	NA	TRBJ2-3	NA	TGTGCCAGCAGATCCCCGTGGGCCAGCAAATATACGCAGTATTTT	CASRSPWASKYTQYF
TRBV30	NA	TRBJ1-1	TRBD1	TGTGCCTGGAAAGGGACAGGGACTTTCGGCACTGAAGCTTTCTTT	CAWKGTGTFGTEAFF
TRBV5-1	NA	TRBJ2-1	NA	TGCGCCAGCAGCCCCCCGGACACTTACAATGAGCAGTTCTTC	CASSPPDTYNEQFF
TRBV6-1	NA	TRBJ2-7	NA	TGTGCCAGCAGTGAAATCTATAGTCGGGGTTACGAGCAGTACTTC	CASSEIYSRGYEQYF
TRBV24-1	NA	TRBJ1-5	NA	TGTGCCACCAGTGACCCTCGGGACGGCGGGGAGCCCCAGCATTTT	CATSDPRDGGEPQHF
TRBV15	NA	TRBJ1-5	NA	TGTGCCACCAGCAGAGATGGGGGGGAGGTTGGGCGCAATCAGCCCCAGCATTTT	CATSRDGGEVGRNQPQHF
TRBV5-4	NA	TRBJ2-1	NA	TGTGCCAGCAGCCTGCCTCAGGGTGATGAGCAGTTCTTC	CASSLPQGDEQFF
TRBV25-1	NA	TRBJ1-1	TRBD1	TGTGCCAGCAGTGAATCAGGGGGACAGGCTCCTGAAGCTTTCTTT	CASSESGGQAPEAFF
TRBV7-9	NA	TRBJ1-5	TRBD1	TGTGCCAGCAGCTTAGGGGACAGGGAGAATCAGCCCCAGCATTTT	CASSLGDRENQPQHF
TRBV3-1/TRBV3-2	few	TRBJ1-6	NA	TGTGCCAGCAGCCAAGATGCCGCGCAGGTTAATTCACCCCTCCACTTT	CASSQDAAQVNSPLHF
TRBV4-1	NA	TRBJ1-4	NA	TGCGCCAGCAGCCTTTTACAGCCGCTTAATGAAAAACTGTTTTTT	CASSLLQPLNEKLFF
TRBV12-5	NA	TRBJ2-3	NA	TGTGCTAGTGGTTTGGTACTAGGGGGGGTGGGCACAGATACGCAGTATTTT	CASGLVLGGVGTDTQYF
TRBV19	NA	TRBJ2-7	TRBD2	TGTGCCAGTAGTTCGAAACTAGCGGGAGAAAGTTACGAGCAGTACTTC	CASSSKLAGESYEQYF
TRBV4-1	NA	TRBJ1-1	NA	TGCGCCAGCAGTCAACGGGGAGGGACTGAAGCTTTCTTT	CASSQRGGTEAFF
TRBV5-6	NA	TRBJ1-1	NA	TGTGCCAGCAGCTCGGGACACAGGAACACTGAAGCTTTCTTT	CASSSGHRNTEAFF
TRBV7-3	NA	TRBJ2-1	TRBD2	TGTGCCAGCAGCTTCAGCGGGGTCTACAATGAGCAGTTCTTC	CASSFSGVYNEQFF
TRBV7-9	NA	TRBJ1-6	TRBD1	TGTGCCAGCAGCACGACCCCCGGGACAGGGGATTCACCCCTCCACTTT	CASSTTPGTGDSPLHF
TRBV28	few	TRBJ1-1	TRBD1	TGTGCCAGCAGTGGTGGGACAGGGATCACTGAAGCTTTCTTT	CASSGGTGITEAFF
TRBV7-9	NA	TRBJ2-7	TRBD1	TGTGCCAGCAGGCCAGGACAGGAGACCTACGAGCAGTACTTC	CASRPGQETYEQYF
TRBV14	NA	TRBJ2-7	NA	TGTGCCAGCAGCCAAGGGCCTGCCAGGGCGGCCTCCTACGAGCAGTACTTC	CASSQGPARAASYEQYF
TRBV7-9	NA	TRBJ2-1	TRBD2	TGTGCCAGCAGCCCGCGACTAGCGGACCAGAAGGACAATGAGCAGTTCTTC	CASSPRLADQKDNEQFF
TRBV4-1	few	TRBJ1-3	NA	TGCGCCAGCAGCCAAGATCCCCCGGGAAGCTCTGGAAACACCATATATTTT	CASSQDPPGSSGNTIYF
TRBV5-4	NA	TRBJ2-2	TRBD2	TGTGCCAGCAGCTTGGGCGGGACTAGTTACCCCGGGGAGCTGTTTTTT	CASSLGGTSYPGELFF
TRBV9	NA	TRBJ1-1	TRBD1	TGTGCCAGCAGCGCGTGGACAGGGGACACTGAAGCTTTCTTT	CASSAWTGDTEAFF
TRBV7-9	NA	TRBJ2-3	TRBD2	TGTGCCAGCAGCAGTAGTCGAGCGGGAACCACAGATACGCAGTATTTT	CASSSSRAGTTDTQYF
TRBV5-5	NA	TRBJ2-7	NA	TGTGCCAGCAGCCCCGGGGTAAGCCTCTCCTACGAGCAGTACTTC	CASSPGVSLSYEQYF
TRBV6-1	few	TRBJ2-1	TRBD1	TGTGCCAGCAGTGTGACGCCGGGACAGGGGGAGTATGAGCAGTTCTTC	CASSVTPGQGEYEQFF
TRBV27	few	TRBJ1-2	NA	TGTGCCAGTGGAGAGGACATAAGGAATGGCTACACCTTC	CASGEDIRNGYTF
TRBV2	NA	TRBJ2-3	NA	TGTGCCAGCAGTGTTATTCCGGGAGCCCGCTCAGATACGCAGTATTTT	CASSVIPGARSDTQYF
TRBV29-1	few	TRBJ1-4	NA	TGCAGCGCTCTCGACTACGGATTACTGTTTTTT	CSALDYGLLFF
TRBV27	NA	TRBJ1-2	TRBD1	TGTGCCAGCAGTTTATCCTTGGACAGGGACTATGGCTACACCTTC	CASSLSLDRDYGYTF
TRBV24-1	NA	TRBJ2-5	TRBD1	TGTGCCACCAGTGATTTGGGGCGGGACAGGGGCCGGGAGTACCAAGAGACCCAGTACTTC	CATSDLGRDRGREYQETQYF
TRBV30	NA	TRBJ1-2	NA	TGTGCCTGGAGTCAGGGGTTGGACTATGGCTACACCTTC	CAWSQGLDYGYTF
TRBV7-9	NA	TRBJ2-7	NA	TGTGCCAGCAGCCCAAACTTTGGGGGCTTTGACTCTTACGAGCAGTACTTC	CASSPNFGGFDSYEQYF
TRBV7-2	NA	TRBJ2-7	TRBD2	TGTGCCAGCAGCTCAATGGGACTAGCGGGAGTCGACGAGCAGTACTTC	CASSSMGLAGVDEQYF
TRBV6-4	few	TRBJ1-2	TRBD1	TGTGCCAGCAGTGACTACAGGGGTGGCTACACCTTC	CASSDYRGGYTF